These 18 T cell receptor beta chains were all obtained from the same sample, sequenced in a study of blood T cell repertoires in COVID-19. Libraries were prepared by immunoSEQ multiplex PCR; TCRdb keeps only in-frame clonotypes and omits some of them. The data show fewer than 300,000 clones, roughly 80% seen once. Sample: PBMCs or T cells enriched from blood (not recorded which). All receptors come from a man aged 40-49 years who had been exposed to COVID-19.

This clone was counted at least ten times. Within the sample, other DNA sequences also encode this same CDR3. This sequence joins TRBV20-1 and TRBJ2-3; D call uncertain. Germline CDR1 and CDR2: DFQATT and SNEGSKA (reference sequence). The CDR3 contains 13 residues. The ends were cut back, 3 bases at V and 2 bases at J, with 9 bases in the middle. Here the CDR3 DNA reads TGCAGTGCTAGTCTTCTAGTCACAGATACGCAGTATTTT. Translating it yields CSASLLVTDTQYF.

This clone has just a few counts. For the CDR3, the DNA is TGTGCCAGCAGCCAAGAGGTGGCAGTTGATACGCAGTATTTT. As protein: CASSQEVAVDTQYF. The chain employs TRBV3-1 (or the pseudogene TRBV3-2) and TRBJ2-3; D remains unclear. The length of the CDR3 is 14 residues. Germline V lookup: CDR1 LGHDT, CDR2 YNNKEL (reference sequence). V shed 0 bases and J shed 6 bases, with 10 bases lying between them.

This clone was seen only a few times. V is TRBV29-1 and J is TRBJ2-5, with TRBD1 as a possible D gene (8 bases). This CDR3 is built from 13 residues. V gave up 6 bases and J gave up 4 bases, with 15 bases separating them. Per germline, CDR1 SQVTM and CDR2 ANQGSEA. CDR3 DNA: TGCAGCGTCCTAACAGGGGGGGGAGAGACCCAGTACTTC. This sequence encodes CSVLTGGGETQYF.

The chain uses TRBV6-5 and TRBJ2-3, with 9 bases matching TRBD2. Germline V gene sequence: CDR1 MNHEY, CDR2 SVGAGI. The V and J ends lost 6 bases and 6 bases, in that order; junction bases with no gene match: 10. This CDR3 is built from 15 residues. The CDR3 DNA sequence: TGTGCCAGCAGGGGAGGCGGGAGGGCCGATGATACGCAGTATTTT. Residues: CASRGGGRADDTQYF.

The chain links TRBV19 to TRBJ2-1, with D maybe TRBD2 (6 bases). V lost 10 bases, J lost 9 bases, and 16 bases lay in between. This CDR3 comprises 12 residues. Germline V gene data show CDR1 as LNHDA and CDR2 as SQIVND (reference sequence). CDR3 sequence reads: CATRGGGTEQFF. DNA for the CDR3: TGTGCCACTCGAGGAGGAGGGACTGAGCAGTTCTTC.

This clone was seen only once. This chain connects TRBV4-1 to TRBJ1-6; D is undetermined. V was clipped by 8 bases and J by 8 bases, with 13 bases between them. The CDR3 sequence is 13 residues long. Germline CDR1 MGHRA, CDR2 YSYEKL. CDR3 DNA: TGCGCCAGCTCTTCCCGGCAGGATTCACCCCTCCACTTT. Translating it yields CASSSRQDSPLHF.

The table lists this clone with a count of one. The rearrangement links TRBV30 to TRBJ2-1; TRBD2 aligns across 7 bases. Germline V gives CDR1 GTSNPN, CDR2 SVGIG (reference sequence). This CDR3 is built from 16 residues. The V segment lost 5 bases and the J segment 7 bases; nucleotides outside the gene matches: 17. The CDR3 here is CAWRGLGGGFVNEQFF. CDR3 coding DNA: TGTGCCTGGCGGGGCCTGGGGGGGGGATTTGTGAATGAGCAGTTCTTC.

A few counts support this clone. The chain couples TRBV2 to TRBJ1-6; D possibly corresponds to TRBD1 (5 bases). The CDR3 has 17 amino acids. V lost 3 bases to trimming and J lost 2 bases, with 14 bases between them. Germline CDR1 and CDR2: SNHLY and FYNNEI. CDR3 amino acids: CASSEGQGGTYNSPLHF. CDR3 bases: TGTGCCAGCAGTGAGGGGCAGGGTGGTACCTATAATTCACCCCTCCACTTT.

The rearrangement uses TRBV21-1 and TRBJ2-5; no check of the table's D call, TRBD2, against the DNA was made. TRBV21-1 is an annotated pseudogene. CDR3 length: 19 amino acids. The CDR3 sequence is CASRTRKAGDGLREETQYF. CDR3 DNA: TGTGCCAGCAGAACTAGGAAAGCGGGAGACGGTTTGCGGGAAGAGACCCAGTACTTC.

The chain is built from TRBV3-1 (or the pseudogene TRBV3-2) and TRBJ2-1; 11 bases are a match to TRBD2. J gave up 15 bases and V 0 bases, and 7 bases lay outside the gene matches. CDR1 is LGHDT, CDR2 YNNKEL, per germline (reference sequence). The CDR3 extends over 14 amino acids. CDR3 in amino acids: CASSQDTSGRSAFF. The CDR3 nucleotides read TGTGCCAGCAGCCAAGATACTAGCGGGAGATCCGCGTTCTTC.

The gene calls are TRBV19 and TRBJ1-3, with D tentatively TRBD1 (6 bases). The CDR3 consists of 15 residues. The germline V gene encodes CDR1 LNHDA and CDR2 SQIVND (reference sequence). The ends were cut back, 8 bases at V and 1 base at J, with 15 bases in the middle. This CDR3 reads CASAPGTLSGNTIYF. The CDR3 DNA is TGTGCCAGTGCCCCCGGGACACTTTCTGGAAACACCATATATTTT. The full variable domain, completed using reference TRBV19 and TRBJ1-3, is DGGITQSPKYLFRKEGQNVTLSCEQNLNHDAMYWYRQDPGQGLRLIYYSQIVNDFQKGDIAEGYSVSREKKESFPLTVTSAQKNPTAFYLCASAPGTLSGNTIYFGEGSWLTVV.

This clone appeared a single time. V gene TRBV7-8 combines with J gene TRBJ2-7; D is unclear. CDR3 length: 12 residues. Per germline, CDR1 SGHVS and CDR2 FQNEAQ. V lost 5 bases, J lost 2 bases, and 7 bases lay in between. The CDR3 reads CASSPRAYEQYF. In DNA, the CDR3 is TGTGCCAGCAGCCCACGAGCCTACGAGCAGTACTTC.

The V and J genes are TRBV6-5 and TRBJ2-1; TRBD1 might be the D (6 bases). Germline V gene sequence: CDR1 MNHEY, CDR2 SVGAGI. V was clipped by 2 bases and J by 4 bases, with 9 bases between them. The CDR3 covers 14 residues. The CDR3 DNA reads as TGTGCCAGCAGTTACCCGGACAGTTACAATGAGCAGTTCTTC. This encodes CASSYPDSYNEQFF.

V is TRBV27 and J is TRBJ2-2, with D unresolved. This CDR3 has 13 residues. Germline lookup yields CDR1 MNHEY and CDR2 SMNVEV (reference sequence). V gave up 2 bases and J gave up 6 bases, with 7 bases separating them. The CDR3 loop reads CASSLVVSGELFF. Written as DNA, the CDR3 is TGTGCCAGCAGTTTAGTAGTTTCCGGGGAGCTGTTTTTT.

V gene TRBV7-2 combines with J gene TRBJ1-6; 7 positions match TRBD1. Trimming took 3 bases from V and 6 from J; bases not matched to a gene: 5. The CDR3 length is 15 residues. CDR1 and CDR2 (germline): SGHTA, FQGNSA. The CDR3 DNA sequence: TGTGCCAGCAGCTTTCAGACAGGGAGTAATTCACCCCTCCACTTT. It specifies CASSFQTGSNSPLHF.

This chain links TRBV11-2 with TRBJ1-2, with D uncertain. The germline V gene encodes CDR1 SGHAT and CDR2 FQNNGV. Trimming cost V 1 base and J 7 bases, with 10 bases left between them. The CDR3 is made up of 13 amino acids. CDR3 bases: TGTGCCAGCAGCTTAGCGAACTGGGCTGGCTACACCTTC. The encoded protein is CASSLANWAGYTF.

The CDR3 sequence: CASSPNPLSFRTSYNEQFF. The CDR3 bases are TGTGCCAGCTCTCCGAACCCCCTTAGTTTTAGGACATCTTACAATGAGCAGTTCTTC. The V and J genes are TRBV18 and TRBJ2-1; possible D gene TRBD1, 5 bases. Deletions cut 6 bases from V and 4 bases from J, with 28 bases between. The CDR3 is 19 residues long. Germline CDR1 KGHSH, CDR2 LQKENI.

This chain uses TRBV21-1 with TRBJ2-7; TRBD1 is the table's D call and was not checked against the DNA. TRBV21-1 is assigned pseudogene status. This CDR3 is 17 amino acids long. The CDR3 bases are TGTGCCAGCAGCACTCCCCTGACAGGGGGCGAACCCTACGAGCAGTACTTC. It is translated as CASSTPLTGGEPYEQYF.